This T cell receptor beta chain was sequenced during a study of control samples from healthy donors and cancer patients. Germline CDR1 SQVTM, CDR2 ANQGSEA. Trimming took off 4 bases at V and 5 bases at J, with 11 bases between the two ends. This CDR3 is built from 12 residues. Some clones are missing from TCRdb's copy, which holds only in-frame ones; the method was immunoSEQ multiplex PCR. The table lists over 150,000 clones, 90% to 95% of them singletons. The receptor comes from a woman younger than 30 in good health. Sequencing input: blood. The chain is built from TRBV29-1 and TRBJ2-5; the D gene is possibly TRBD1 (6 bases). The CDR3 DNA reads TGCAGCGTTGCAGGGGCGGTCGAGACCCAGTACTTC. Protein: CSVAGAVETQYF.